This T cell receptor (beta chain) was obtained from a study of T cells after yellow fever vaccination (dated by TCRdb to about 2019). Looking at the study overall: The SMART-Seq v4 Ultra Low Input RNA kit was used to prepare libraries from fractions with low cell numbers. To track T-cell clones before and after primary and booster YFV17D yellow fever vaccination, bulk TCR alpha and beta repertoires were sequenced longitudinally. Two healthy male donors, one aged 18 to 30 and one aged 30 to 40 years, were included in the cohort. Blood was collected at multiple timepoints before and after primary and secondary immunization, and bulk PBMC replicates and cell subsets were isolated. The full study reports these points: Because the study included only a couple of donors, the extent to which the findings can be generalized is limited. After the booster, most clones that had expanded after primary vaccination were detected again (approximately 96% of CD4 and around nine tenths of CD8), suggesting broad maintenance of memory. A small share of clonotypes was detected in both CD4 and CD8 compartments, with the overlap likely arising from convergent recombination. Because abundant contaminating clonotypes from the bulk population could be contained in FACS-sorted repertoires, computational filtering was required. The secondary T-cell response was found to be weaker but faster than the primary response, with a peak reached on day 5 rather than on day 15.

Remarks on this clonotype: Its recognized antigen is unknown. One base away there is no much larger clone; base qualities are not given.

The treatment or condition label on this specimen signifies: live attenuated yellow fever vaccine strain. Two biological replicates of bulk PBMCs were collected at each blood-draw timepoint. A standard Ficoll-Paque protocol was used to isolate PBMCs from peripheral blood. TriZol was used to extract RNA from bulk PBMCs, from CD4 and CD8 fractions, and from dextramer-positive and dextramer-negative fractions. Taken from cysteine to phenylalanine, the CDR3 has 14 residues. The kept DNA is CDR3 alone, 42 bases in frame from the first base. V lost 4 bases and J lost 3 bases; the stretch between them is 13 bases long. CDR1 and CDR2, looked up from the germline V gene, are SGHRS and YFSETQ. The sequencing machine was an Illumina NovaSeq 6000. TCR cDNA was synthesized by 5'RACE template switching, through which a universal primer site and unique molecular identifiers were introduced. Priming of cDNA synthesis was performed from both the TCR alpha and TCR beta constant segments. Library amplification involved two PCR steps, and the second step added sample barcodes and sequencing adapters. Libraries were sequenced on Illumina HiSeq 2500 (2x100 bp) or NovaSeq (2x150 bp). For the original study's pipeline: MIGEC was used to demultiplex reads and collapse the reads into UMI consensus sequences, and MiXCR was used for V(D)J alignment. Vaccine-responding clonotypes were defined with edgeR using replicate PBMC samples, requiring FDR below 0.01 and a log2 fold change above 5 up to day 15. Each bulk clonotype received a CD4 or CD8 identity based on whether the sequenced CD4 or CD8 repertoire contained that clonotype at higher abundance. TCRdb reprocessing: public reads trimmed at Q25 with fastp, clones called with MiXCR, in-frame beta chains kept. One record per CDR3 amino acid sequence lists the most common genes and DNA. The V and J calls, along with clone size, are taken from TCRdb and not from the paper's own processing. The sample table records about 300,000 distinct CDR3 sequences; under 5% of these occur just once. The ten largest clonotypes hold 20% to 30% of the sample.

This sample comprised PBMCs, obtained 5 days after the yellow fever booster vaccination. The source is a man aged 18 to 29 who received the YFV17D yellow fever vaccine. The rearrangement combines TRBV5-1 with TRBJ1-2, with the identity of the D gene unclear. The CDR3 in this case is CASSNTVFDYGYTF. The nucleotides read TGCGCCAGCAGCAACACAGTATTCGACTATGGCTACACCTTC.